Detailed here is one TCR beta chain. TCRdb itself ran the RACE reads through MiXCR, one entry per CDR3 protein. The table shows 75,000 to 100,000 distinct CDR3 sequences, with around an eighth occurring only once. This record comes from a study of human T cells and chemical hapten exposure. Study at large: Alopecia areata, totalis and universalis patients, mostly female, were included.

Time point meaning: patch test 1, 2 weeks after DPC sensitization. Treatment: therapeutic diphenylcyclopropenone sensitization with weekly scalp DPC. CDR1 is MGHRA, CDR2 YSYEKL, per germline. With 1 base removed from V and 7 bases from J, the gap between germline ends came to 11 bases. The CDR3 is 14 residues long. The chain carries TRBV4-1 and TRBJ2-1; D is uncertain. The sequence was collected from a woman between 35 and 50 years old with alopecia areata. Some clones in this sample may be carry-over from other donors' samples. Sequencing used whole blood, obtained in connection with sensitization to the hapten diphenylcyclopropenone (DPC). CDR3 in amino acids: CASSQAVKENEQFF. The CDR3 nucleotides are TGCGCCAGCAGCCAAGCTGTGAAGGAGAATGAGCAGTTCTTC.